Listed below are T cell receptor beta chains from one sample, sequenced in a study of T-cell reconstitution after alpha-beta-depleted transplantation in children. TCRdb passed the PCR reads through MiXCR, listing each CDR3 protein once. The sample includes 500,000 to 600,000 distinct CDR3 sequences, around 27% of them seen just once. The starting material was PBMCs, obtained before TCRalphabeta/CD19-depleted stem cell transplant. These receptors were obtained from a boy under two years old with Wiskott-Aldrich syndrome, due to receive a stem cell transplant. CDR3s leave out the opening cysteine and the closing phenylalanine or tryptophan. D genes are given only for firm matches. Clone size is stated in some rows and not others, as once, few, many or a class when expanded.

clone size: -
V gene: TRBV12-3/TRBV12-4
D gene: TRBD1
J gene: TRBJ2-2
CDR3 protein: ASRSSGQVTGELF

clone size: -
V gene: TRBV5-6
D gene: TRBD2
J gene: TRBJ2-3
CDR3 protein: ASRPGLAGGIDTQY

clone size: few
V gene: TRBV15
D gene: -
J gene: TRBJ1-6
CDR3 protein: ATSRDPRRSLGVILTNSPLH

clone size: -
V gene: TRBV3-1
D gene: -
J gene: TRBJ1-3
CDR3 protein: ASSQDDGSGNTIY

clone size: -
V gene: TRBV10-3
D gene: -
J gene: TRBJ1-2
CDR3 protein: AISVWGNYGYT

clone size: -
V gene: TRBV7-2
D gene: -
J gene: TRBJ2-5
CDR3 protein: ASSLRRRFMETQY

clone size: -
V gene: TRBV5-5
D gene: TRBD2
J gene: TRBJ2-7
CDR3 protein: ASSLGLAGDPSYEQY

clone size: -
V gene: TRBV7-2
D gene: TRBD2
J gene: TRBJ2-6
CDR3 protein: ASSLVPSGTGANVLT

clone size: -
V gene: TRBV5-1
D gene: TRBD1
J gene: TRBJ2-3
CDR3 protein: ASSDRGLSTDPQY

clone size: -
V gene: TRBV27
D gene: TRBD2
J gene: TRBJ2-1
CDR3 protein: ASSSTSGSLDEQF

clone size: -
V gene: TRBV5-1
D gene: -
J gene: TRBJ2-7
CDR3 protein: DSSSWGTREDEQY

clone size: -
V gene: TRBV5-1
D gene: -
J gene: TRBJ2-1
CDR3 protein: ASIEGQEAGEQF

clone size: few
V gene: TRBV7-2
D gene: -
J gene: TRBJ2-5
CDR3 protein: ASSSRRAVAETQY

clone size: -
V gene: TRBV28
D gene: -
J gene: TRBJ2-3
CDR3 protein: ASSEDGTDWPY

clone size: -
V gene: TRBV24-1
D gene: TRBD2
J gene: TRBJ2-1
CDR3 protein: ATSDSIPGLAGGPLNEQF

clone size: few
V gene: TRBV20-1
D gene: -
J gene: TRBJ2-3
CDR3 protein: SAWSSTDTQY

clone size: -
V gene: TRBV20-1
D gene: -
J gene: TRBJ1-5
CDR3 protein: SVSTDTRTYSNQPQH

clone size: -
V gene: TRBV20-1
D gene: -
J gene: TRBJ1-6
CDR3 protein: SARMISYNSPLH

clone size: -
V gene: TRBV4-1
D gene: -
J gene: TRBJ1-1
CDR3 protein: ASSQVFDGGNTEAF

clone size: few
V gene: TRBV27
D gene: -
J gene: TRBJ1-1
CDR3 protein: ASSLSMPGWKDTEAF

clone size: -
V gene: TRBV5-8
D gene: -
J gene: TRBJ2-1
CDR3 protein: ARRSRGIRYNEQF

clone size: few
V gene: TRBV20-1
D gene: -
J gene: TRBJ2-3
CDR3 protein: SAGTRADTQY

clone size: few
V gene: TRBV27
D gene: TRBD2
J gene: TRBJ2-5
CDR3 protein: ASSLSGRVLQETQY

clone size: -
V gene: TRBV29-1
D gene: TRBD1
J gene: TRBJ1-2
CDR3 protein: SVGGTGGNYGYT

clone size: -
V gene: TRBV29-1
D gene: TRBD1
J gene: TRBJ2-2
CDR3 protein: SVEAGTGGNTGELF

clone size: few
V gene: TRBV3-1
D gene: -
J gene: TRBJ2-1
CDR3 protein: ASSHPDGDNEQF

clone size: -
V gene: TRBV5-1
D gene: -
J gene: TRBJ2-1
CDR3 protein: ASSLDSGRTDEQF

clone size: few
V gene: TRBV18
D gene: TRBD1
J gene: TRBJ2-7
CDR3 protein: ASSRRVPGGSEQY

clone size: -
V gene: TRBV30
D gene: -
J gene: TRBJ2-5
CDR3 protein: AWSDGSLGWRETQY